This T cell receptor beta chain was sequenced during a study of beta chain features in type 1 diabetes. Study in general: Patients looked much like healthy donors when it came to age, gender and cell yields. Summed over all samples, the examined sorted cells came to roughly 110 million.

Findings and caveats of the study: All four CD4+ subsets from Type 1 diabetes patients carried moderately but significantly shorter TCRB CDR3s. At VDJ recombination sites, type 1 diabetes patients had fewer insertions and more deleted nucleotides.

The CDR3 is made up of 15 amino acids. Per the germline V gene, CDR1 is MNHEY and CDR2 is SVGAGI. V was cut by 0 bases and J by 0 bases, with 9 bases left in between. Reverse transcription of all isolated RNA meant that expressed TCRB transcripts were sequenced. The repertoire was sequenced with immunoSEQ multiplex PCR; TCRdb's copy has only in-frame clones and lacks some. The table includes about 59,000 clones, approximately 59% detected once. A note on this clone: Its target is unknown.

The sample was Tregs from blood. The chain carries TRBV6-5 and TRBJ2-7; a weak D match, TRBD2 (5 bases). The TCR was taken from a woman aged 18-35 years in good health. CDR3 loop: CASSYSRDYSYEQYF. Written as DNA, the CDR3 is TGTGCCAGCAGTTACTCCCGAGACTACTCCTACGAGCAGTACTTC.